The clone carrying this T cell receptor (beta chain) was detected a few times. Its antigen remains unidentified. This sample is drawn from a study of T-cell memory formation after mild COVID-19. Study details: Each donor largely had its own TCR clusters. Study results and limitations: Of the contracting clones, CD4+ ones lay mainly in CM and EM, and CD8+ ones in EMRA. Certain responding clones were present in pre-infection memory, suggesting participation of cross-reactive memory.

From the 5' RACE reads, TCRdb called clonotypes with MiXCR, one entry per CDR3 protein. The top ten hold roughly an eighth of the sample, which has about 140,000 distinct CDR3 sequences, roughly 15% seen once. Germline V CDR1 and CDR2: KGHSH, LQKENI. V lost 1 base to trimming and J lost 3 bases; unmatched junction nucleotides: 1. CDR3 length: 16 residues. The receptor was isolated from an adult woman who had mild COVID-19 (a few samples of this study predate the infection). Cell type and time point are not known. The source material was PBMCs or a T cell subset sorted from them (not recorded which). The gene calls are TRBV18 and TRBJ2-1; 12 bases match TRBD2. The CDR3 DNA is TGTGCCAGCTCACCACGGACTAGCGGGGTCTACAATGAGCAGTTCTTC. Translated: CASSPRTSGVYNEQFF.